These 21 T cell receptor beta chains were sequenced from one sample in a study of OX40 agonist ivuxolimab in advanced cancers. Repertoires were generated with immunoSEQ multiplex PCR, while TCRdb's copy carries only in-frame clones and drops some. Counted here are roughly 50,000 clones, approximately 88% occurring once; the ten biggest clones make up around 12%. This material consisted of CD4+ or CD8+ T cells sorted from blood, taken in a trial of the OX40 agonist ivuxolimab. The receptors stem from an adult with an advanced solid tumor such as melanoma, head and neck, liver or kidney cancer.

The chain recombines TRBV29-1 with TRBJ1-1; a possible D gene is TRBD1 (5 bases). The CDR3 loop spans 12 amino acids. Per the germline V gene, CDR1 is SQVTM and CDR2 is ANQGSEA. Trimming took 4 bases from V and 5 from J, leaving 11 bases between them. The CDR3 reads CSVVPGTTEAFF. The CDR3 DNA reads TGCAGCGTTGTTCCGGGGACGACTGAAGCTTTCTTT.

This clone has a single count. A read error may account for a junction end that differs from germline. V and J are TRBV6-5 and TRBJ1-1; 7 nucleotides line up with TRBD1. The CDR3 consists of 14 residues. Germline assignment: CDR1 MNHEY and CDR2 SVGAGI. The chain's CDR3 is CVSREQGTRAEAFF. For the CDR3, the DNA is TGTGTCAGCAGGGAACAGGGGACGAGAGCTGAAGCTTTCTTT.

This chain connects TRBV27 to TRBJ1-2; D uncertain. V gave up 4 bases and J gave up 3 bases, with 12 bases separating them. The CDR3 totals 14 residues. Germline CDR1 and CDR2: MNHEY and SMNVEV (reference sequence). The CDR3 DNA follows: TGTGCCAGCAGTTCTCTCCTCTGGGACTATGGCTACACCTTC. It translates to CASSSLLWDYGYTF.

Comment on this clone: Other DNA sequences in the same sample also yield this CDR3. J is TRBJ1-3 and V is TRBV6-1, with unresolved D. The V end lost 6 bases, the J end lost 0 bases, and 12 bases lay between the germline ends. The CDR3 sequence is 15 residues long. CDR1 and CDR2 from the germline V gene are MNHNS and SASEGT. The CDR3 loop is CASSEGPSSGNTIYF. In nucleotides, the CDR3 is TGTGCCAGCAGCGAGGGTCCTAGCTCTGGAAACACCATATATTTT.

The chain is built from TRBV19 and TRBJ1-6, with D unresolved. The CDR3 runs to 16 residues. Germline V CDR1 and CDR2: LNHDA, SQIVND (reference sequence). V was trimmed by 5 bases and J by 0 bases, leaving 11 bases between them. The CDR3 protein is CASSSQGSSYNSPLHF. Here the CDR3 DNA reads TGTGCCAGTAGTTCCCAAGGGAGCTCCTATAATTCACCCCTCCACTTT.

This clone was counted only a few times. This CDR3 is also generated by other DNA sequences in the sample. J is TRBJ2-6 and V is TRBV7-2; D unresolved. V lost 6 bases to trimming and J lost 1 base, with 4 bases between them. The CDR3 totals 13 residues. CDR1 is SGHTA and CDR2 is FQGNSA in the germline V gene. This chain's CDR3 is CASSSSGANVLTF. Here the CDR3 DNA reads TGTGCCAGCAGTAGTTCTGGGGCCAACGTCCTGACTTTC.

V usage is TRBV19 and J usage is TRBJ2-3; TRBD2 is a possible D gene (6 bases). The CDR3 sequence is 14 residues long. V lost 3 bases, J lost 2 bases, and 9 bases lay in between. Germline V CDR1 and CDR2: LNHDA, SQIVND (reference sequence). As DNA, the CDR3 is TGTGCCAGTAGTATCGGAGGGATCACAGATACGCAGTATTTT. Protein: CASSIGGITDTQYF.

The chain recombines TRBV30 with TRBJ2-1, with TRBD2 identical over 14 bases. CDR1 GTSNPN and CDR2 SVGIG come from the germline V gene (reference sequence). This CDR3 has 14 amino acids. Germline trimming cut 5 bases from V and 6 bases from J; bases unmatched to any gene: 3. DNA of the CDR3: TGTGCCTGGCGACTAGCGGGAGGGGGCAATGAGCAGTTCTTC. This codes for CAWRLAGGGNEQFF.

This clone occurred a few times. J is TRBJ2-3 and V is TRBV28, with D unclear. Germline assignment: CDR1 MDHEN and CDR2 SYDVKM. V was clipped by 2 bases and J by 6 bases, with 6 bases between them. The CDR3 covers 12 residues. The CDR3 sequence is CASSLVGDTQYF. CDR3 coding DNA: TGTGCCAGCAGTTTAGTGGGGGATACGCAGTATTTT.

The chain couples TRBV5-1 to TRBJ2-1; 8 nucleotides line up with TRBD2. The CDR3 covers 16 residues. The trim removed 4 bases at V and 0 bases at J, leaving 6 bases unmatched. Germline-derived CDR1 and CDR2 are SGHRS and YFSETQ. DNA of the CDR3: TGCGCCAGCAGCACTCGCGGGGGGAGCTCCTACAATGAGCAGTTCTTC. This sequence encodes CASSTRGGSSYNEQFF.

This clone was picked up one time. The chain is built from TRBV19 and TRBJ1-6, with D possibly being TRBD1 (5 bases). The CDR3 is 12 residues long. Trimming removed 5 bases from V and 8 bases from J, with 7 bases in between. The germline V gene has CDR1 LNHDA and CDR2 SQIVND (reference sequence). DNA of the CDR3: TGTGCCAGTAGTCTGGGGGATTCACCCCTCCACTTT. Protein product: CASSLGDSPLHF.

The chain joins TRBV21-1 to TRBJ1-1; the table's D call TRBD1 went unverified against the DNA. TRBV21-1 is annotated as a pseudogene. The CDR3 extends over 19 amino acids. The CDR3 DNA reads TGTGCCAGCAGCAAAGAGACGCAGGTCACCGACCCTATGAACACTGAAGCTTTCTTT. Protein sequence: CASSKETQVTDPMNTEAFF.

This chain links TRBV20-1 with TRBJ1-2; TRBD1 agrees at 7 bases. With V trimmed by 6 bases and J by 5 bases, 3 bases remained unmatched. The CDR3 extends over 11 amino acids. Looked up from germline, CDR1 is DFQATT and CDR2 is SNEGSKA (reference sequence). As DNA, the CDR3 is TGCAGTGCCGAACAGGGGTATGGCTACACCTTC. This codes for CSAEQGYGYTF.

In its sample, this clone was seen once. V usage is TRBV15 and J usage is TRBJ2-7; 10 nucleotides line up with TRBD1. The CDR3 totals 16 residues. Germline-derived CDR1 and CDR2 are LNHNV and YYDKDF (reference sequence). The ends lost 3 bases at V and 5 bases at J; junction bases unmatched: 10. This CDR3 is CATSSTPGQGKDEQYV. The CDR3 nucleotides read TGTGCCACCAGCAGTACCCCGGGACAGGGGAAGGACGAGCAGTACGTC.

The chain is built from TRBV5-1 and TRBJ1-3; D gene ambiguous. Per the germline V gene, CDR1 is SGHRS and CDR2 is YFSETQ. Trimming removed 2 bases from V and 0 bases from J, with 6 bases in between. This CDR3 spans 14 amino acids. CDR3 sequence reads: CASSFGSSGNTIYF. CDR3 nucleotide sequence: TGCGCCAGCAGCTTTGGGAGCTCTGGAAACACCATATATTTT.

This chain joins TRBV7-2 and TRBJ2-7; no firm D call. Germline lookup yields CDR1 SGHTA and CDR2 FQGNSA. This CDR3 is 13 amino acids long. Trimming left V 3 bases short and J 6 bases short, with 12 bases between. This CDR3 reads CASSLSLETEQYF. CDR3 nucleotides: TGTGCCAGCAGCTTGTCTCTCGAAACCGAGCAGTACTTC. The complete variable domain, with remaining parts taken from reference TRBV7-2 and TRBJ2-7, reads GAGVSQSPSNKVTEKGKDVELRCDPISGHTALYWYRQSLGQGLEFLIYFQGNSAPDKSGLPSDRFSAERTGGSVSTLTIQRTQQEDSAVYLCASSLSLETEQYFGPGTRLTVT.

The chain carries TRBV18 and TRBJ2-2, with 9 bases that match TRBD1. V lost 5 bases, J lost 4 bases, and 8 bases stayed unmatched. The CDR3 contains 16 residues. The germline V gene has CDR1 KGHSH and CDR2 LQKENI. The chain's CDR3 is CASSSRTGESTGELFF. In DNA, the CDR3 is TGTGCCAGCTCATCCCGGACAGGGGAAAGCACCGGGGAGCTGTTTTTT. Using reference TRBV18 and TRBJ2-2 for the parts outside the CDR3, the full variable domain is NAGVMQNPRHLVRRRGQEARLRCSPMKGHSHVYWYRQLPEEGLKFMVYLQKENIIDESGMPKERFSAEFPKEGPSILRIQQVVRGDSAAYFCASSSRTGESTGELFFGEGSRLTVL.

The J gene is TRBJ2-7, the V gene TRBV28, with 8 bases that match TRBD1. The germline CDR1 and CDR2 sequences are MDHEN and SYDVKM. The CDR3 is 14 amino acids. V gave up 7 bases and J gave up 3 bases; unmatched junction bases: 8. The CDR3 DNA is TGTGCCAGCAACCTCCGGACAGGGTTCTACGAGCAGTACTTC. Its translation: CASNLRTGFYEQYF.

The genes are TRBV7-9 and TRBJ2-1; TRBD1 is a possible D gene (6 bases). The V end was cut by 6 bases, the J end by 0 bases, with 15 bases between. CDR3 length: 16 amino acids. Germline V gene lookup returns CDR1 SEHNR and CDR2 FQNEAQ (reference sequence). CDR3 amino acids: CASSFDRSLSYNEQFF. CDR3 nucleotide sequence: TGTGCCAGCAGTTTCGACAGGTCCCTCTCCTACAATGAGCAGTTCTTC.

V gene TRBV6-5 combines with J gene TRBJ2-1; the D is unclear. Germline assignment: CDR1 MNHEY and CDR2 SVGAGI. Trimming shortened V by 4 bases and J by 8 bases, and 9 bases separated the two germline ends. This CDR3 contains 12 residues. The CDR3 here is CASSSRMDEQFF. In DNA, the CDR3 is TGTGCCAGCAGTTCCCGAATGGATGAGCAGTTCTTC.

The table lists this clone with a count of one. V usage is TRBV1 and J usage is TRBJ1-4. TRBV1 is given as a pseudogene. This CDR3 is built from 11 residues. Written as DNA, the CDR3 is TGCACCAGCCGGGTCGGTGAAAAACTGTTTTTT. Protein product: CTSRVGEKLFF.